This T cell receptor beta chain was profiled in a study of blood T cell repertoires in COVID-19 (dated by TCRdb to the early 2020s). In terms of the full investigation: Samples from collaborators originated in the United States, Italy and Spain and spanned both the acute and convalescent phases of COVID-19. The material from the prospective study consisted of cDNA or gDNA derived from T cells, B-cell-depleted T cells, or PBMCs. Deeply sampled blood TCRbeta repertoires from subjects exposed to, actively infected with, or recovered from COVID-19 were included in the dataset. The repertoires were released in a freely available public database meant as a resource for research on the immune response to SARS-CoV-2. Samples were obtained from the ongoing ImmuneRACE study (first 160 participants) and from 1,254 subjects provided by 6 global collaborators. A de-identified subject ID, COVID-19 status, age in years and sex were almost always included in the sample metadata. HLA class I and class II types, where available, came from metadata supplied by the sample provider rather than from assay-based typing.

In Seattle, one collaborating source enrolled patients while the infection was active and tracked those patients longitudinally over the course of disease. Collaborating institutions collected whole blood in K2EDTA tubes following their own protocols. Collaborator samples were shipped for TCRbeta analysis as frozen whole blood, isolated PBMCs, or DNA extracted from either sample type. This clone came up a few times. The target of this receptor is not known. It has no much larger one-base neighbor in the sample; base qualities were not kept. The immunoSEQ Assay, a bias-controlled multiplex PCR, was used to amplify TCRbeta CDR3 regions from genomic DNA. The authors' pipeline ran thus. The number of nucleated cells in each sample was estimated by amplification of reference gene primers within the assay. To quantify the absolute abundance of each unique TCRbeta CDR3 rearrangement, sequence reads were collapsed and filtered. For each sample, productive Simpson clonality was calculated as the square root of Simpson's diversity index across productive rearrangements. TCRdb holds this immuneACCESS table with in-frame rearrangements only. Some clones are missing; in checked studies, unresolved V genes explain under half, and the rest has no known cause. The V and J calls and clone size were taken over from that table, and D and trimming were inferred from the DNA. Recorded for this sample are roughly 48,000 clones; 80% to 95% of them occurred a single time. Jointly, the top ten make up 1% of the sample.

V lost 6 bases and J lost 4 bases; the stretch between them is 13 bases long. Per the germline V gene, MNHEY is the CDR1 and SVGAGI is the CDR2. CDR3 length: 14 amino acids, cysteine to phenylalanine. Just CDR3 DNA is preserved here, 42 bases in frame from base 1. The investigation overall reported the following: The amount of clinical and demographic metadata varied by source and participant and was provided uncurated.

The sequence was collected from a man in his 60s with COVID-19, enrolled during active disease. Sequenced sample: peripheral blood. The V and J genes are TRBV6-5 and TRBJ1-5; possibly the D gene is TRBD1, per 6 matching bases. The CDR3 in this case is CASSPGQRNQPQHF. The nucleotides are TGTGCCAGCAGCCCCGGACAGAGGAATCAGCCCCAGCATTTT.